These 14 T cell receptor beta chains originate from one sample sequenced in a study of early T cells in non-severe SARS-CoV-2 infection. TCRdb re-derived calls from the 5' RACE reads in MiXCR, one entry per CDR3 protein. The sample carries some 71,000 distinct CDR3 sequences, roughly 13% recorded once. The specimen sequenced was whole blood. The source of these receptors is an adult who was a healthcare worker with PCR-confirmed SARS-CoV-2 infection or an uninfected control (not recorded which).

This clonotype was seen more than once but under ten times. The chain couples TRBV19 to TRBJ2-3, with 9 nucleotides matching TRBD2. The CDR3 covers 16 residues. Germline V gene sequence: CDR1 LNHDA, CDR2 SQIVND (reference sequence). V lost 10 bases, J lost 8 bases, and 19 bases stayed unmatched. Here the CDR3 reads CATSLPASGVAGTQYF. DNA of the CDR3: TGTGCCACCTCCCTTCCCGCTAGCGGGGTGGCAGGTACGCAGTATTTT.

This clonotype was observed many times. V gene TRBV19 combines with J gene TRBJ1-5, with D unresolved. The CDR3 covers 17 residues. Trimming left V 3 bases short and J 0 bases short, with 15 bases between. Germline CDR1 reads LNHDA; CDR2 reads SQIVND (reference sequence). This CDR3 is CASSIPFGGISNQPQHF. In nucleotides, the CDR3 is TGTGCCAGTAGTATCCCCTTCGGTGGGATTAGCAATCAGCCCCAGCATTTT.

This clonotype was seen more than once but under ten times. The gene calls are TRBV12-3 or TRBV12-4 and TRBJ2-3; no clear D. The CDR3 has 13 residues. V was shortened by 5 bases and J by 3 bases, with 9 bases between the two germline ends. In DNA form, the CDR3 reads TGTGCCAGCAGTCCCACCCAGACAGATACGCAGTATTTT. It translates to CASSPTQTDTQYF.

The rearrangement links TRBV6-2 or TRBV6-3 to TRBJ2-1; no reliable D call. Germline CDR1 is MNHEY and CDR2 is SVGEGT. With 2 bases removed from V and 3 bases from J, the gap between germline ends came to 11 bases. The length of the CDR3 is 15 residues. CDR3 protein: CASSYATWIYNEQFF. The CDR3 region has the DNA TGTGCCAGCAGTTACGCCACCTGGATCTACAATGAGCAGTTCTTC.

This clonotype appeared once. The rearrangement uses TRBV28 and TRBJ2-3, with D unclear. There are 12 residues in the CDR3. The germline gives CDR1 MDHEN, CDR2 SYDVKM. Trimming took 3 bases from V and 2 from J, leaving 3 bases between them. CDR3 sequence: CASSFYTDTQYF. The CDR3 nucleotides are TGTGCCAGCAGTTTCTACACAGATACGCAGTATTTT.

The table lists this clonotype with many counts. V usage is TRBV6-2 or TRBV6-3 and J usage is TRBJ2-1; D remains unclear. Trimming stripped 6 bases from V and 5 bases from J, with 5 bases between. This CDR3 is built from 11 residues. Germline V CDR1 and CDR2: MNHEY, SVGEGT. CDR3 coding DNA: TGTGCCAGCAGACATAACAATGAGCAGTTCTTC. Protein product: CASRHNNEQFF.

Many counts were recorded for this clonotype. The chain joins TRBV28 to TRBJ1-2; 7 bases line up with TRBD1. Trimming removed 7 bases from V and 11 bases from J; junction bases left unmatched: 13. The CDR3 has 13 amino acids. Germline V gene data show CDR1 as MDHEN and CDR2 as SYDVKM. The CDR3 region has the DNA TGTGCCAGCATCCGGGGCCCGACAGGGTCATACACCTTC. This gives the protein CASIRGPTGSYTF.

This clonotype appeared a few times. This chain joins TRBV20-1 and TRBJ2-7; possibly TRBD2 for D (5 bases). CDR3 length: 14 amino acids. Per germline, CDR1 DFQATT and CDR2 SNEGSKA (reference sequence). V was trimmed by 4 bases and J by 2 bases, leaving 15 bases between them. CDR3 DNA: TGCAGTGCTATATTGGGAGAGGGAACCTACGAGCAGTACTTC. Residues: CSAILGEGTYEQYF.

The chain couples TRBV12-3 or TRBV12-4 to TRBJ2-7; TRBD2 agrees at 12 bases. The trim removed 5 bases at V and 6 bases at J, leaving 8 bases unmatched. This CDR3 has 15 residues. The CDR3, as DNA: TGTGCCAGCAGTGTACTAGCGGGGGGCTCTCGCGAGCAGTACTTC. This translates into CASSVLAGGSREQYF.

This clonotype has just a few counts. The CDR3 DNA follows: TGCGCCAGCGGGGGGGCGCAGTATTTT. This sequence encodes CASGGAQYF. The chain uses TRBV10-2 and TRBJ2-3, with TRBD2 identical over 7 bases. Germline V CDR1 and CDR2: WSHSY, SAAADI. This CDR3 is built from 9 residues. Unmatched junction bases numbered 0, after V lost 8 bases and J lost 10 bases.

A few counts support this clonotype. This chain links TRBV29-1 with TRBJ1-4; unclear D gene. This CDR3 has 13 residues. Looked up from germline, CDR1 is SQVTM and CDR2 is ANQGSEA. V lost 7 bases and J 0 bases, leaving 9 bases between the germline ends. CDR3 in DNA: TGCAGCGCTAACATTGCAACTAATGAAAAACTGTTTTTT. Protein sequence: CSANIATNEKLFF.

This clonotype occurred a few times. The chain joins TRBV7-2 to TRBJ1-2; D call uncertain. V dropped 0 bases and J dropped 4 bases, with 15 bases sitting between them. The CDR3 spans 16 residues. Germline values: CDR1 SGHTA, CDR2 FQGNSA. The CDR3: CASSLAPGQSTYGYTF. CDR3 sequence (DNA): TGTGCCAGCAGCTTAGCGCCTGGGCAGTCAACCTATGGCTACACCTTC. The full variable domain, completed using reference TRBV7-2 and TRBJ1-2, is GAGVSQSPSNKVTEKGKDVELRCDPISGHTALYWYRQSLGQGLEFLIYFQGNSAPDKSGLPSDRFSAERTGGSVSTLTIQRTQQEDSAVYLCASSLAPGQSTYGYTFGSGTRLTVV.

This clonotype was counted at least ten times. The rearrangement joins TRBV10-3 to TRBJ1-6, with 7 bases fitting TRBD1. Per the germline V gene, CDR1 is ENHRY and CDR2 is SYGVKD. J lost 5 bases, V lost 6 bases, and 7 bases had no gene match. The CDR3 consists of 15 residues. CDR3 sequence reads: CAIREGQTDNSPLHF. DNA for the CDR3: TGTGCCATCAGAGAGGGACAGACGGATAATTCACCCCTCCACTTT.

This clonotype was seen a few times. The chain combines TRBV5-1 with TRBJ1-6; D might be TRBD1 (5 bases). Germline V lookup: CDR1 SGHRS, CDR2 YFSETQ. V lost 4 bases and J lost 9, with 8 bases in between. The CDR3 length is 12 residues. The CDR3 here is CASSEDISPLHF. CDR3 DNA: TGCGCCAGCAGCGAGGACATTTCACCCCTCCACTTT.